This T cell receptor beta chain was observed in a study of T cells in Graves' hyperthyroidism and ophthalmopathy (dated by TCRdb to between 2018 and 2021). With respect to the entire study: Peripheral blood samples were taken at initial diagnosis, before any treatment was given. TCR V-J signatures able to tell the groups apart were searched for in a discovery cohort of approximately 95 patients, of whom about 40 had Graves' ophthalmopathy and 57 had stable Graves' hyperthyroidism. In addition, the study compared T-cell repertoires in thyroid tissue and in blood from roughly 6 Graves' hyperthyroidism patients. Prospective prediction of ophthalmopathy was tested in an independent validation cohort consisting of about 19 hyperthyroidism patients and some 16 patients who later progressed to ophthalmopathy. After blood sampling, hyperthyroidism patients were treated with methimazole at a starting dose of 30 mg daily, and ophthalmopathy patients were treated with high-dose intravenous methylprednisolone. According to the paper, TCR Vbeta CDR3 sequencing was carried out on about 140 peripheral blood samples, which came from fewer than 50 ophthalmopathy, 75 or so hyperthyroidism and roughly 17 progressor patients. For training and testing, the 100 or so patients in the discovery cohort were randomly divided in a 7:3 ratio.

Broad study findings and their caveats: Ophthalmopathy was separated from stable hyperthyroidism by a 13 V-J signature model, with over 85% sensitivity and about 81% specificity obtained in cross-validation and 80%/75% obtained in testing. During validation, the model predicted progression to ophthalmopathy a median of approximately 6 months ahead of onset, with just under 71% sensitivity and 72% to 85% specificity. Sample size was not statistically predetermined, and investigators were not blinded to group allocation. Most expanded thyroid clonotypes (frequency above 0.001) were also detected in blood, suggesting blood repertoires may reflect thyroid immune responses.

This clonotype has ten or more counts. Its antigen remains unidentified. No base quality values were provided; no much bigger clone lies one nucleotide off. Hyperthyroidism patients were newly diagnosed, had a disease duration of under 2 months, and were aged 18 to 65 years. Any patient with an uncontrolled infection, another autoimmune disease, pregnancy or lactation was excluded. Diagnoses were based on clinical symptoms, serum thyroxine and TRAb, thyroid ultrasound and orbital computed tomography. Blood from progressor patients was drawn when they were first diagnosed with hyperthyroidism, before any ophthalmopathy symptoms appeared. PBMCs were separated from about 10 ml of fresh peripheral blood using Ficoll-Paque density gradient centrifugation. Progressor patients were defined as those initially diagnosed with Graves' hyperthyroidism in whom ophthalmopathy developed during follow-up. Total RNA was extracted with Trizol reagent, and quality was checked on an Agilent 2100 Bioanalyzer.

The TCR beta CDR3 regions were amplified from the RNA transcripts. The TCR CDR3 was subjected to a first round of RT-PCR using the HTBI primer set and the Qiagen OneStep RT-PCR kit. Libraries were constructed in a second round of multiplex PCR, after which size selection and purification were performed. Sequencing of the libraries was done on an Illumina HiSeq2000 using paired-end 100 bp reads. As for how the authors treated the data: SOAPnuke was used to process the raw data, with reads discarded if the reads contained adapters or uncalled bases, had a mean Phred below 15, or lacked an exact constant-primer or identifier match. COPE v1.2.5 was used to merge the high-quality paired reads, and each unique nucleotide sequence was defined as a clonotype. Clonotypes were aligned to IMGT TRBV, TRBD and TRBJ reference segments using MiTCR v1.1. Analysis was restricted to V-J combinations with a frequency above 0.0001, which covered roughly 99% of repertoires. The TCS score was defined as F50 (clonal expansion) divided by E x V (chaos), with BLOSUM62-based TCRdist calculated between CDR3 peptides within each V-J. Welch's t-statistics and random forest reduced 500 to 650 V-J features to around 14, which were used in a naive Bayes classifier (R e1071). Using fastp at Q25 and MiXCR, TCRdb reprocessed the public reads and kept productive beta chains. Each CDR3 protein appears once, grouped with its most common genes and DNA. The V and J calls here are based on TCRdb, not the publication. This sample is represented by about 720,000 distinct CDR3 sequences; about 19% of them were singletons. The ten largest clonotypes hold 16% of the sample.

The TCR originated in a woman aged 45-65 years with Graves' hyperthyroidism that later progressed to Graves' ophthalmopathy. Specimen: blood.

The nucleotide sequence is TGTGCCTGGGCCCGCATGACAGGTCCCCCAAACACTGAAGCTTTCTTT. Its protein product is CAWARMTGPPNTEAFF. The rearrangement joined TRBV30 to TRBJ1-1; matching of 6 bases hints at TRBD1 as the D gene. Per the germline V gene (reference sequence), GTSNPN is the CDR1 and SVGIG is the CDR2. Trimming costs V 5 bases and J 2 bases, and their ends lie 21 bases apart. Its CDR3 holds 16 amino acids, cysteine through phenylalanine. The retained sequence is limited to the CDR3, 48 bases, with the frame set at the first base.